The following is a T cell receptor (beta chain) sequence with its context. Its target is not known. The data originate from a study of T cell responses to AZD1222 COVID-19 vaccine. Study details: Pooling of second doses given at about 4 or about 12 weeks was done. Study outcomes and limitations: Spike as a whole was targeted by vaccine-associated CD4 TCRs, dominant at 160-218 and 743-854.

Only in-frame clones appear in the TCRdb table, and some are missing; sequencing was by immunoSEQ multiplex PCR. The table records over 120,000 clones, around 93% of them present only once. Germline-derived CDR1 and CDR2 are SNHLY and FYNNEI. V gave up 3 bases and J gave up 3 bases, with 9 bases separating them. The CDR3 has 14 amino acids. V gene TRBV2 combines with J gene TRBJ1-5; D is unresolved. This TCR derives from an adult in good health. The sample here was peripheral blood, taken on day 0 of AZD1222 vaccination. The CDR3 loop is CASSDPLYNQPQHF. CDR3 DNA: TGTGCCAGCAGTGATCCCTTATACAATCAGCCCCAGCATTTT.